This T cell receptor (beta chain) is from a study of OX40 agonist ivuxolimab in advanced cancers. V lost 8 bases and J lost 4, with 17 bases in between. Germline-derived CDR1 and CDR2 are MNHNY and SVGAGI (reference sequence). The CDR3 runs 14 residues. Sequencing used immunoSEQ multiplex PCR; TCRdb keeps in-frame clones, though not all of them. The repertoire includes 100,000 or so clones, roughly 95% of them detected once, and roughly 2.1% sits in the top ten. This TCR derives from an adult with an advanced solid tumor such as melanoma, head and neck, liver or kidney cancer. This sample comprised CD4+ or CD8+ T cells sorted from blood, obtained in a trial of the OX40 agonist ivuxolimab. The chain combines TRBV6-6 with TRBJ1-2; no definite D call. CDR3: CASALRAVPYGYTF. The CDR3 region has the DNA TGTGCCAGCGCACTGCGGGCCGTGCCCTATGGCTACACCTTC.